The 19 T cell receptor beta chains reported below all come from one sample, sequenced in a study of T cell responses to AZD1222 COVID-19 vaccine. Sequencing was performed with immunoSEQ multiplex PCR; in TCRdb, only in-frame clones are kept and a portion is missing. The sample records about 120,000 clones, 87% being singletons. This sample comprised peripheral blood, obtained 28 days after the second AZD1222 dose. These TCRs come from an adult who received the AZD1222 COVID-19 vaccine.

CDR3 in amino acids: CSVRNTEAFF. The CDR3 nucleotides read TGCAGCGTAAGGAACACTGAAGCTTTCTTT. The chain has TRBV29-1 and TRBJ1-1; D not resolved. Trimming took off 6 bases at V and 1 base at J, with 3 bases between the two ends. The germline CDR1 and CDR2 sequences are SQVTM and ANQGSEA. The CDR3 loop spans 10 amino acids.

On this clone itself: The same CDR3 arises from other DNA sequences in this sample as well. The gene calls are TRBV4-2 and TRBJ2-7, with D hard to call. This CDR3 spans 14 amino acids. Per the germline V gene, CDR1 is LGHNA and CDR2 is YNFKEQ. V shed 1 base and J shed 3 bases, with 10 bases lying between them. CDR3 sequence: CASSQGGLSYEQYF. DNA of the CDR3: TGTGCCAGCAGCCAAGGGGGATTAAGCTACGAGCAGTACTTC.

V is TRBV7-3 and J is TRBJ1-2; no firm D call. The CDR3 loop spans 13 amino acids. The V end lost 6 bases, the J end lost 8 bases, and 16 bases lay between the germline ends. CDR1 SGHTA and CDR2 FQGTGA come from the germline V gene. CDR3 region: CASSQTTKVGYTF. The DNA for the CDR3 is TGTGCCAGCAGTCAAACAACTAAAGTGGGCTACACCTTC.

A few counts support this clone. This chain links TRBV12-3 or TRBV12-4 with TRBJ1-5; D not resolved. Trimming removed 6 bases from V and 4 bases from J, with 7 bases in between. CDR3 length equals 12 residues. CDR3 nucleotide sequence: TGTGCCAGCAGATTCGGGAATCAGCCCCAGCATTTT. Its translation: CASRFGNQPQHF.

V and J are TRBV5-1 and TRBJ1-2, with 8 bases fitting TRBD1. The trim removed 0 bases at V and 7 bases at J, leaving 8 bases unmatched. The CDR3 runs to 15 residues. The germline gives CDR1 SGHRS, CDR2 YFSETQ. CDR3 nucleotide sequence: TGCGCCAGCAGCTTGGAATTCCAGGGGGCGCGTGGCTACACCTTC. Protein product: CASSLEFQGARGYTF.

The rearrangement links TRBV19 to TRBJ1-4; possible D gene TRBD1, 6 bases. CDR1 and CDR2 (germline): LNHDA, SQIVND (reference sequence). This CDR3 region has 15 residues. The V end was cut by 7 bases, the J end by 4 bases, with 16 bases between. Here the CDR3 DNA reads TGTGCCAGTACCGACCTCAGGGGACTTAATGAAAAACTGTTTTTT. This translates into CASTDLRGLNEKLFF.

As DNA, the CDR3 is TGTGCCAGCAGCTTGGACAGTTTAGCAGATACGCAGTATTTT. As protein: CASSLDSLADTQYF. V is TRBV11-3 and J is TRBJ2-3; the D gene is possibly TRBD1 (6 bases). Germline V gene sequence: CDR1 SGHNT, CDR2 YENEEA. The germline V and J ends were trimmed by 3 bases and 4 bases, with 11 bases remaining between them. The CDR3 loop spans 14 amino acids.

The rearrangement joins TRBV27 to TRBJ1-6; 7 bases are a match to TRBD1. Germline trimming cut 2 bases from V and 11 bases from J; bases unmatched to any gene: 9. The V gene's germline CDR1 is MNHEY and CDR2 SMNVEV (reference sequence). CDR3 size: 15 residues. CDR3 sequence reads: CASSLKADRTAPLHF. Written as DNA, the CDR3 is TGTGCCAGCAGTTTAAAGGCGGACAGGACGGCACCCCTCCACTTT.

This rearrangement joins TRBV19 to TRBJ2-5, with 10 bases matching TRBD1. CDR3 size: 16 residues. With V trimmed by 6 bases and J by 0 bases, 7 bases remained unmatched. Germline loops: CDR1 LNHDA, CDR2 SQIVND (reference sequence). CDR3 in amino acids: CASSLIGTGDQETQYF. The DNA of the CDR3 is TGTGCCAGTAGCTTAATCGGGACAGGGGACCAAGAGACCCAGTACTTC.

The genes are TRBV19 and TRBJ1-3, with D unresolved. Germline assignment: CDR1 LNHDA and CDR2 SQIVND (reference sequence). The CDR3 has 15 amino acids. V was cut by 7 bases and J by 4 bases, with 17 bases left in between. The CDR3 nucleotides read TGTGCCAGTAAGACGGCCCGGGGAGACGGAAACACCATATATTTT. Its protein is CASKTARGDGNTIYF.

CDR3 region: CASSSSLAPTYEQYF. Written as DNA, the CDR3 is TGTGCCAGCAGCTCCTCTCTAGCGCCCACCTACGAGCAGTACTTC. The chain carries TRBV7-6 and TRBJ2-7, with a tentative D call TRBD2 (6 bases). The CDR3 totals 15 residues. The germline V gene has CDR1 SGHVS and CDR2 FNYEAQ. V gave up 4 bases and J gave up 2 bases, with 15 bases separating them.

The CDR3 nucleotides read TGTGCCAGCAGCTTCCGACTAGCGGGGGACCTTAGAGATACGCAGTATTTT. As protein: CASSFRLAGDLRDTQYF. The rearrangement joins TRBV5-6 to TRBJ2-3, with TRBD2 matching over 12 bases. The CDR3 is 17 amino acids. The V segment lost 2 bases and the J segment 5 bases; nucleotides outside the gene matches: 9. Germline CDR1 is SGHDT and CDR2 is YYEEEE.

The genes are TRBV7-2 and TRBJ1-2; TRBD1 agrees at 7 bases. V lost 7 bases, J lost 4 bases, and 9 bases stayed unmatched. CDR3 length equals 14 residues. Germline V gene sequence: CDR1 SGHTA, CDR2 FQGNSA. Here the CDR3 DNA reads TGTGCCAGCAACCGACAGGGTTCTCTCTATGGCTACACCTTC. This translates into CASNRQGSLYGYTF.

J is TRBJ1-2 and V is TRBV5-1; D call uncertain. CDR3 length: 13 amino acids. CDR1 SGHRS and CDR2 YFSETQ come from the germline V gene. The V and J ends lost 5 bases and 2 bases respectively, with 10 bases between them. The CDR3 spells CASSASANYGYTF. DNA of the CDR3: TGCGCCAGCAGTGCCAGCGCCAACTATGGCTACACCTTC.

The chain links TRBV9 to TRBJ1-4; the D is unclear. The V gene's germline CDR1 is SGDLS and CDR2 YYNGEE. This CDR3 is 15 amino acids long. V lost 0 bases to trimming and J lost 6 bases, with 12 bases between them. As DNA, the CDR3 is TGTGCCAGCAGCGTAGGTTTCAGGTCCGATGAAAAACTGTTTTTT. It yields the protein CASSVGFRSDEKLFF. Full variable domain (outside the CDR3, taken from reference TRBV9 and TRBJ1-4): DSGVTQTPKHLITATGQRVTLRCSPRSGDLSVYWYQQSLDQGLQFLIQYYNGEERAKGNILERFSAQQFPDLHSELNLSSLELGDSALYFCASSVGFRSDEKLFFGSGTQLSVL.

The J gene is TRBJ2-2, the V gene TRBV6-2 or TRBV6-3; unclear D gene. Germline V gives CDR1 MNHEY, CDR2 SVGEGT. The CDR3 extends over 16 amino acids. The V end was cut by 3 bases, the J end by 5 bases, with 16 bases between. This CDR3 is CASSYLASGLTGELFF. The DNA for the CDR3 is TGTGCCAGCAGTTATTTAGCTAGTGGTCTGACCGGGGAGCTGTTTTTT.

V is TRBV2 and J is TRBJ1-5; D unclear. Germline CDR1 SNHLY, CDR2 FYNNEI. CDR3 size: 12 residues. V lost 8 bases, J lost 5 bases, and 10 bases lay in between. CDR3 protein: CASGWDYQPQHF. CDR3 in DNA: TGTGCCAGCGGGTGGGATTATCAGCCCCAGCATTTT.

The chain combines TRBV7-2 with TRBJ2-7; 10 bases fit TRBD1. Per germline, CDR1 SGHTA and CDR2 FQGNSA. The CDR3 totals 17 residues. With V trimmed by 2 bases and J by 6 bases, 13 bases remained unmatched. CDR3 DNA sequence: TGTGCCAGCAGCTTAAGACATCCGGGACAGGGGATTGGCGAGCAGTACTTC. Its protein is CASSLRHPGQGIGEQYF.

V and J are TRBV6-2 or TRBV6-3 and TRBJ1-5, with a tentative D call TRBD1 (5 bases). The CDR3 extends over 14 amino acids. Deletions cut 4 bases from V and 2 bases from J, with 9 bases between. Germline CDR1 MNHEY, CDR2 SVGEGT. In nucleotides, the CDR3 is TGTGCCAGCAGTTGGGAGACAGGCAATCAGCCCCAGCATTTT. It encodes CASSWETGNQPQHF.